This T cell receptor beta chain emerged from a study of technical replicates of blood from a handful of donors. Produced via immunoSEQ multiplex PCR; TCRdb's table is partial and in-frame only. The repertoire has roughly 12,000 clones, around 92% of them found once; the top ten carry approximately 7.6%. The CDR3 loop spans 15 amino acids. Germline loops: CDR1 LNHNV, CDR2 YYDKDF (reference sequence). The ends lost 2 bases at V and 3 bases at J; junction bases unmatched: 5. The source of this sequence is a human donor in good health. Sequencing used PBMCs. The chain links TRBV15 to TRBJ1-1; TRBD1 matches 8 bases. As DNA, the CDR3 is TGTGCCACCAGCAGATTTACAGGGGGGGACACTGAAGCTTTCTTT. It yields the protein CATSRFTGGDTEAFF.